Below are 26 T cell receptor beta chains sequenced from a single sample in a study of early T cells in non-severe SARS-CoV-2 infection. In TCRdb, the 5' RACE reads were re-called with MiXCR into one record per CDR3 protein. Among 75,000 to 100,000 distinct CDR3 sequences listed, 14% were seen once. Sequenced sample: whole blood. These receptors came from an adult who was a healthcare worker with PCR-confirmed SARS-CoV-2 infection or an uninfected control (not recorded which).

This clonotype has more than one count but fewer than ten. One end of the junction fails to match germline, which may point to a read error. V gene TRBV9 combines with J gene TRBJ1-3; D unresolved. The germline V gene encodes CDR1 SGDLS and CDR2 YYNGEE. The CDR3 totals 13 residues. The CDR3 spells CASSVDGLKPLSF. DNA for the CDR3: TGTGCCAGCAGCGTAGATGGGCTCAAGCCCCTCAGCTTT. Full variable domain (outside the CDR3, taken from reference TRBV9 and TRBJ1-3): DSGVTQTPKHLITATGQRVTLRCSPRSGDLSVYWYQQSLDQGLQFLIQYYNGEERAKGNILERFSAQQFPDLHSELNLSSLELGDSALYFCASSVDGLKPLSFGEGSWLTVV.

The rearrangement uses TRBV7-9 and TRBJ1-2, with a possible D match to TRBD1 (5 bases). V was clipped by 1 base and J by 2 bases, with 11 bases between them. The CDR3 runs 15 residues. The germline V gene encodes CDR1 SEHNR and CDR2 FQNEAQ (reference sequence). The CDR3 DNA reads TGTGCCAGCAGCTTAGTCATGGGGCTAAACTATGGCTACACCTTC. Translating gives CASSLVMGLNYGYTF.

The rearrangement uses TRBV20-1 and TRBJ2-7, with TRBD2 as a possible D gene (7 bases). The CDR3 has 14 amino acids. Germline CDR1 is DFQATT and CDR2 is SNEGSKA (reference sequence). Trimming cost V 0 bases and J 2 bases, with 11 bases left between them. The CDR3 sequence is CSARDGGLTYEQYF. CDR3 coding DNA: TGCAGTGCTAGAGACGGGGGGCTGACCTACGAGCAGTACTTC.

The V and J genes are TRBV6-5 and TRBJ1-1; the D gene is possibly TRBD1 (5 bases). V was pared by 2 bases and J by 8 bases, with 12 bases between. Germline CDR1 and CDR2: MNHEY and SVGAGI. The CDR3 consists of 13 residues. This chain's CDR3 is CASSYPGLREAFF. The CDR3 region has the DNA TGTGCCAGCAGTTACCCAGGGCTGAGGGAAGCTTTCTTT.

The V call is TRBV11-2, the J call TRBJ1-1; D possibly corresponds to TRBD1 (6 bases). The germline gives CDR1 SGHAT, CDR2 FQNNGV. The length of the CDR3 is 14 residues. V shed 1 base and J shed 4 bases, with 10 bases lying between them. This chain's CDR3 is CASSLGGGPTEAFF. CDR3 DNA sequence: TGTGCCAGCAGCTTAGGTGGGGGGCCCACTGAAGCTTTCTTT.

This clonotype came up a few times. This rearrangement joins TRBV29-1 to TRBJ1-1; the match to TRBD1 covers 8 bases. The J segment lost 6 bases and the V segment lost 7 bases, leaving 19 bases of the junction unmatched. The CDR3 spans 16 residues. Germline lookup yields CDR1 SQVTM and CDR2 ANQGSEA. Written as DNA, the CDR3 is TGCAGCGCTCGGGACTCCGGGACAGGCTACCACCCTGAAGCTTTCTTT. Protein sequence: CSARDSGTGYHPEAFF.

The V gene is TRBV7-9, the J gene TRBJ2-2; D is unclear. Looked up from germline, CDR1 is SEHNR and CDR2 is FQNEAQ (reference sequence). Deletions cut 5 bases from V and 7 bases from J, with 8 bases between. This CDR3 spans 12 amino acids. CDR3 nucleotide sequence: TGTGCCAGCAGCCCGATCGGCGGGGAGCTGTTTTTT. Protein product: CASSPIGGELFF.

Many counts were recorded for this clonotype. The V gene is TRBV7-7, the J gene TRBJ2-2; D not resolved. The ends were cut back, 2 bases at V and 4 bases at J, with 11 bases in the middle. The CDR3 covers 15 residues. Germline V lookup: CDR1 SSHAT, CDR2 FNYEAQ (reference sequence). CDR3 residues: CASSLSASTTGELFF. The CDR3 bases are TGTGCCAGCAGCTTAAGTGCGTCTACCACCGGGGAGCTGTTTTTT.

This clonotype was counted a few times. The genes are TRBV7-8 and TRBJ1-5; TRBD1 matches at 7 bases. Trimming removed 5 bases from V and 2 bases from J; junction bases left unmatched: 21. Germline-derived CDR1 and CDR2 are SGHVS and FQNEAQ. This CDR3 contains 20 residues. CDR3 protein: CASSPPGVGGEMLRNQPQHF. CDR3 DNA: TGTGCCAGCAGCCCTCCGGGCGTAGGGGGCGAAATGTTGCGCAATCAGCCCCAGCATTTT.

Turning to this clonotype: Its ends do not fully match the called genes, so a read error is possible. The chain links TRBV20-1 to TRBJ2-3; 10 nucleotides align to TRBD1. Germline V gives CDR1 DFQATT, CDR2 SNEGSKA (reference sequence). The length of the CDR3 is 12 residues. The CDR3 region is CSAGQGADTQYF. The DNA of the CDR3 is TGTAGTGCTGGACAGGGGGCAGATACGCAGTATTTT.

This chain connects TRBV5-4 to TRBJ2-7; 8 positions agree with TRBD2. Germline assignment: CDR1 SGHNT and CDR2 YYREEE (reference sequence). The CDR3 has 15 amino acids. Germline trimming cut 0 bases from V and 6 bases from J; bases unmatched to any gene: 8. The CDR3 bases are TGTGCCAGCAGCTTGGATAGGACTAGCCTGGTCGAGCAGTACTTC. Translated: CASSLDRTSLVEQYF.

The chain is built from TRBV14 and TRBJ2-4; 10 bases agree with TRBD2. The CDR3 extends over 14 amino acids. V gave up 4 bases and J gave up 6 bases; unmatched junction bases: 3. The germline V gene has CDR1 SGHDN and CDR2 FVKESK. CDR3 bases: TGTGCCAGCAGCCCCAGCGGGGGGGGAAACATTCAGTACTTC. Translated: CASSPSGGGNIQYF.

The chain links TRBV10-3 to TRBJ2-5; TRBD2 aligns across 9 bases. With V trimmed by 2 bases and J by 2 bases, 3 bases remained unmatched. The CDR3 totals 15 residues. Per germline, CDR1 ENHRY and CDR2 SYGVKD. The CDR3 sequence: CAISESGGLQETQYF. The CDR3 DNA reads TGTGCCATCAGTGAGAGCGGGGGGCTACAAGAGACCCAGTACTTC.

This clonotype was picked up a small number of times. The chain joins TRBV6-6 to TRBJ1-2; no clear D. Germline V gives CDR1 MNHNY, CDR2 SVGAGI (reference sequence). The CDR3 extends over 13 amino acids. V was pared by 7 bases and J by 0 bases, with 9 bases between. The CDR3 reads CASTPNANYGYTF. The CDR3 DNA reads TGTGCCAGCACCCCGAACGCTAACTATGGCTACACCTTC.

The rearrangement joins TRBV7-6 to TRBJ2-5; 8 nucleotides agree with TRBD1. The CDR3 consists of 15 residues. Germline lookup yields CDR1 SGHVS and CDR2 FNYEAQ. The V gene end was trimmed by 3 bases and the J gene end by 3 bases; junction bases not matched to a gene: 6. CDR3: CASSFPDRVKETQYF. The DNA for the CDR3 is TGTGCCAGCAGCTTCCCGGACAGGGTTAAAGAGACCCAGTACTTC.

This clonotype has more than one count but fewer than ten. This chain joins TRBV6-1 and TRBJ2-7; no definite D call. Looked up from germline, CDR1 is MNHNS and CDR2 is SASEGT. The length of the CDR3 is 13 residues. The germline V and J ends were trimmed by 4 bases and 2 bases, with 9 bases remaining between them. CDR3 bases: TGTGCCAGCAGTGGTGGTGTTCCCTACGAGCAGTACTTC. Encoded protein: CASSGGVPYEQYF.

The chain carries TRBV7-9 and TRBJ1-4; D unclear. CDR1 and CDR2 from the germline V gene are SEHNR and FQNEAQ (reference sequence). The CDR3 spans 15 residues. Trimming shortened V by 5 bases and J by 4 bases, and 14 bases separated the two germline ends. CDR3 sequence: CASSKMTAINEKLFF. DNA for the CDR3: TGTGCCAGCAGCAAGATGACGGCTATTAATGAAAAACTGTTTTTT.

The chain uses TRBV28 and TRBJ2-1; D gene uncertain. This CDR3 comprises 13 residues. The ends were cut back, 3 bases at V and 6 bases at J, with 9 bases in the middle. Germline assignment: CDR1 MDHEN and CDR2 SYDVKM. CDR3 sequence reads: CASSLQVSNEQFF. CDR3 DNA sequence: TGTGCCAGCAGTTTGCAGGTCAGCAATGAGCAGTTCTTC. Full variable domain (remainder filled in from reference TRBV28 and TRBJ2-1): DVKVTQSSRYLVKRTGEKVFLECVQDMDHENMFWYRQDPGLGLRLIYFSYDVKMKEKGDIPEGYSVSREKKERFSLILESASTNQTSMYLCASSLQVSNEQFFGPGTRLTVL.

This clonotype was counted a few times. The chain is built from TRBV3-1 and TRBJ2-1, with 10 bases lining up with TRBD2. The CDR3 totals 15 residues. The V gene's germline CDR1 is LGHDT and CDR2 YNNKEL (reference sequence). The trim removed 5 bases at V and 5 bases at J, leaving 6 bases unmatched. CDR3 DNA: TGTGCCAGCAGCTTCGGACTAGCGGTAAACAATGAGCAGTTCTTC. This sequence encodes CASSFGLAVNNEQFF.

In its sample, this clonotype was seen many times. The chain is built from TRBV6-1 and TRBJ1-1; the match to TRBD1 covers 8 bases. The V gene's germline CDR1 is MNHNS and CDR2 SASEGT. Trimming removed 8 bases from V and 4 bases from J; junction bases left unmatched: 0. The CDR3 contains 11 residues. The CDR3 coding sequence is TGTGCCAGCGACAGGGGCACTGAAGCTTTCTTT. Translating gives CASDRGTEAFF.

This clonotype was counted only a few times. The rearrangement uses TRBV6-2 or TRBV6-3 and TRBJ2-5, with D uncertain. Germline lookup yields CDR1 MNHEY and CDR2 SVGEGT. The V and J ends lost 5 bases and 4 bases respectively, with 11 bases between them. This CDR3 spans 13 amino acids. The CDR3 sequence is CASSTPRRETQYF. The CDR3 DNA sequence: TGTGCCAGCAGTACCCCCCGGCGAGAGACCCAGTACTTC.

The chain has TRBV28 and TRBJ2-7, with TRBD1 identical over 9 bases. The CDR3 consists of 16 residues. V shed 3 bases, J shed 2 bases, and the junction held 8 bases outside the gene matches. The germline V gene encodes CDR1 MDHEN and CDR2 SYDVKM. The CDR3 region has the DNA TGTGCCAGCAGTTTCAGGGACAGGGCACTTACCTACGAGCAGTACTTC. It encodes CASSFRDRALTYEQYF.

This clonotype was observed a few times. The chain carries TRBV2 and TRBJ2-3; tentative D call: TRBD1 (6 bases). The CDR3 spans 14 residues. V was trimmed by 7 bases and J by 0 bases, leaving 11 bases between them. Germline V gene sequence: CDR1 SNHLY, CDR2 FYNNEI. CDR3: CASNQDRSTDTQYF. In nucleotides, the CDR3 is TGTGCCAGCAACCAGGACAGAAGCACAGATACGCAGTATTTT.

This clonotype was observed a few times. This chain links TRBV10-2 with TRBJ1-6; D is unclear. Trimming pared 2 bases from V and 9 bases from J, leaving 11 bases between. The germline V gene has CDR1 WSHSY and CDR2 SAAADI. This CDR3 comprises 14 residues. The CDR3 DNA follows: TGCGCCAGCAGTGAGAGGTCTGTGATTTCACCCCTCCACTTT. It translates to CASSERSVISPLHF.

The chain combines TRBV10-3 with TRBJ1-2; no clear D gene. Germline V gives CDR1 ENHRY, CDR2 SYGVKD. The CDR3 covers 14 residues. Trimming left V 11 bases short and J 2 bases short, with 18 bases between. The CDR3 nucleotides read TGTGCCGCCCGGGCCTCTTACCTAAACTATGGCTACACCTTC. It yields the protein CAARASYLNYGYTF.

The CDR3 DNA follows: TGCAGTGCTAGAGTACAGGGGGCTAGGAGCACTGAAGCTTTCTTT. This encodes CSARVQGARSTEAFF. V usage is TRBV20-1 and J usage is TRBJ1-1, with 9 bases lining up with TRBD1. The trim removed 1 base at V and 4 bases at J, leaving 7 bases unmatched. The length of the CDR3 is 15 residues. CDR1 and CDR2 from the germline V gene are DFQATT and SNEGSKA (reference sequence).